This T cell receptor (beta chain) was captured in a study of OX40 agonist ivuxolimab in advanced cancers. At the level of the whole study: Ivuxolimab was a fully human IgG2 agonistic monoclonal antibody targeting the costimulatory receptor OX40 (CD134). Intravenous ivuxolimab was administered to patients every 2 weeks at six dose levels: 0.01, 0.1, 0.3, 1.5, 3 and 10 mg/kg. Of the approximately 50 dose-escalation patients, hepatocellular carcinoma was present in about 20, melanoma in about 15, renal cell carcinoma in 9 and head and neck cancer in 9. A male proportion of nearly 85% and a mean age of approximately 55 years, ranging from about 20 to 85, were recorded for the dose-escalation cohort. Patients were allowed to have had prior anti-PD-1, anti-PD-L1 or anti-CTLA-4 therapy, and about 40% of the dose-escalation patients had been treated with checkpoint inhibitors. Partial responses occurred in three dose-escalation patients: two with cutaneous melanoma and one with hepatocellular carcinoma. Peripheral TCRbeta sequencing was intended to test whether TCR sequence diversity was altered and clonal T-cell expansion was caused by ivuxolimab. The paper reports the monotherapy dose-escalation portion (N of about 56 patients) of the phase I ivuxolimab trial. Study-wide findings and limitations: After ivuxolimab, expanded clones were on average more numerous among CD8+ T cells than among CD4+ T cells. The antigen specificity of the clonally expanded peripheral T cells was not determined. At doses of 0.1 to 3.0 mg/kg, clonal expansion of both CD4+ and CD8+ T cells in blood was seen between baseline and week 6. In partial responders in the 0.1-3.0 mg/kg groups, normalized peripheral clonal expansion was found to be among the lowest, especially among CD8+ T cells. Low levels of normalized T-cell clonal expansion were also seen in some patients who did not respond.

As concerns this clone: This receptor's antigen is unknown. Within one base of it there is no much larger clone, and no base qualities were kept.

The trial excluded patients who had a history of autoimmune disease or who were on systemic immunosuppression. In every dose cohort, peripheral blood was drawn for TCR sequencing at baseline, cycle 4 day 1, and cycle 7 day 1. Samples were obtained from an open-label, multicenter, first-in-human phase I dose-escalation trial of ivuxolimab. Adults with locally advanced or metastatic melanoma, renal cell, hepatocellular, or head and neck squamous cell carcinoma were enrolled in the trial. CD4+ and CD8+ T cells were sorted separately from peripheral blood before TCR sequencing. Genomic DNA was extracted from sorted cells for sequencing of the TCRbeta CDR3 region. The immunoSEQ Assay was used for sequencing of TCRbeta CDR3 regions. TCRdb carries this immuneACCESS record with in-frame sequences only. Its versions omit some clonotypes, under half of them owing to an unresolved V gene in the studies checked, with the rest unexplained. This sample gives fewer than 35,000 clones in total; about nine tenths of them show up just once. Approximately 40% of the sample goes to the ten largest clones.

The source is an adult with an advanced solid tumor such as melanoma, head and neck, liver or kidney cancer. Specimen: CD4+ or CD8+ T cells sorted from blood, collected in a trial of the OX40 agonist ivuxolimab.

In nucleotides, the sequence is TGTGCCAGCAGTTTAACCTGGGACGGAGCCAGGGAGCAGTACTTC. Its protein product is CASSLTWDGAREQYF. The chain is encoded by TRBV27 joined to TRBJ2-7; the D region may be TRBD1 or TRBD2, each matching 5 bases equally. From a lookup of the germline V gene (reference sequence), CDR1 and CDR2 are MNHEY and SMNVEV. Spanning cysteine to phenylalanine, the CDR3 consists of 15 amino acids. The DNA shown is the 45-base CDR3, in frame from base 1. V drops 2 bases and J drops 7 bases, leaving 18 bases in between.